A single sample gave rise to the 21 T cell receptor beta chains below, sequenced in a study of T-cell reconstitution after alpha-beta-depleted transplantation in children. For TCRbeta, the library was prepared with unique molecular identifiers. TCRdb ran MiXCR on the PCR reads and lists one entry per CDR3 protein. The data contain approximately 350,000 distinct CDR3 sequences, 10% of them singletons. Sequencing was performed on PBMCs from the stem cell graft donor, taken from the stem cell graft. The receptors come from a human donor who donated a stem cell graft to a child with acute lymphoblastic leukemia.

The table lists this clonotype with a few counts. This chain uses TRBV20-1 with TRBJ2-7, with TRBD1 matching over 12 bases. Trimming cost V 6 bases and J 0 bases; bases outside gene matches: 9. Looked up from germline, CDR1 is DFQATT and CDR2 is SNEGSKA (reference sequence). The CDR3 contains 16 residues. CDR3 bases: TGCAGTGCCACTAGGGGGACAGGGGGCTTCTCCTACGAGCAGTACTTC. Amino acids: CSATRGTGGFSYEQYF.

This clonotype has a handful of counts. The rearrangement joins TRBV3-1 to TRBJ2-7; 7 positions agree with TRBD1. This CDR3 has 15 amino acids. Per germline, CDR1 LGHDT and CDR2 YNNKEL (reference sequence). The V segment lost 2 bases and the J segment 1 base; nucleotides outside the gene matches: 5. The CDR3: CASSQRLQGSYEQYF. The CDR3, as DNA: TGTGCCAGCAGCCAAAGGTTACAGGGGTCCTACGAGCAGTACTTC.

The chain uses TRBV4-1 and TRBJ2-7; 8 nucleotides agree with TRBD1. After removal of 0 bases from V and 0 bases from J, the junction contained 7 bases not matched to a gene. The V gene's germline CDR1 is MGHRA and CDR2 YSYEKL. CDR3 length: 17 residues. The CDR3 loop reads CASSQDATGGGSYEQYF. The CDR3 DNA reads as TGCGCCAGCAGCCAAGACGCAACAGGGGGAGGCTCCTACGAGCAGTACTTC.

This clonotype was seen only a few times. This chain uses TRBV20-1 with TRBJ2-3, with 8 nucleotides matching TRBD2. Germline V lookup: CDR1 DFQATT, CDR2 SNEGSKA (reference sequence). This CDR3 spans 15 amino acids. V lost 1 base, J lost 6 bases, and 9 bases stayed unmatched. CDR3 residues: CSARVDSGMADTQYF. The CDR3 DNA reads as TGCAGTGCTAGAGTGGATAGCGGGATGGCGGATACGCAGTATTTT.

A note on this clonotype: One junction end does not reproduce the germline sequence, and a read error may be involved. This sequence joins TRBV11-1 and TRBJ1-5; no reliable D call. From germline, CDR1 is SGHAT and CDR2 FQDESV (reference sequence). CDR3 size: 15 residues. The chain's CDR3 is CASSLARIGRQPQHF. DNA of the CDR3: TGTGCCAGCAGCCTAGCGCGGATCGGACGTCAGCCCCAGCATTTC.

The rearrangement links TRBV6-2 or TRBV6-3 to TRBJ2-1; unclear D gene. CDR3 length: 16 amino acids. The V gene's germline CDR1 is MNHEY and CDR2 SVGEGT. Deletions cut 4 bases from V and 5 bases from J, with 18 bases between. DNA for the CDR3: TGTGCCAGCAGTTTATTTTCGGGCGTCACCCACAATGAGCAGTTCTTC. Translation: CASSLFSGVTHNEQFF.

There are many counts of this clonotype. This sequence joins TRBV5-1 and TRBJ2-3; TRBD2 agrees at 8 bases. The CDR3 consists of 15 residues. Per the germline V gene, CDR1 is SGHRS and CDR2 is YFSETQ. Germline trimming cut 4 bases from V and 0 bases from J; bases unmatched to any gene: 4. This CDR3 reads CASSQIAGSTDTQYF. The CDR3 region has the DNA TGCGCCAGCAGCCAAATAGCGGGAAGCACAGATACGCAGTATTTT.

This clonotype has a count of ten or more. The chain employs TRBV20-1 and TRBJ2-1; D assignment may be TRBD1 or TRBD2 (6 bases each). The V gene's germline CDR1 is DFQATT and CDR2 SNEGSKA (reference sequence). CDR3 size: 13 residues. The V end was cut by 4 bases, the J end by 10 bases, with 17 bases between. The CDR3 sequence is CSAKPRRGVEQFF. For the CDR3, the DNA is TGCAGTGCTAAGCCTAGAAGGGGGGTGGAGCAGTTCTTC.

This clonotype was seen a few times. The gene calls are TRBV20-1 and TRBJ2-7, with a weak D call TRBD2 (6 bases). This CDR3 has 14 amino acids. The V gene's germline CDR1 is DFQATT and CDR2 SNEGSKA (reference sequence). Trimming left V 5 bases short and J 3 bases short, with 17 bases between. Written as DNA, the CDR3 is TGCAGTGCTGGTGGGCCCGGAGGGAACTACGAGCAGTACTTC. It translates to CSAGGPGGNYEQYF.

The V gene is TRBV2, the J gene TRBJ2-7; D remains unclear. The CDR3 consists of 14 residues. The germline gives CDR1 SNHLY, CDR2 FYNNEI. With 2 bases removed from V and 3 bases from J, the gap between germline ends came to 11 bases. The chain's CDR3 is CASSESGVSYEQYF. CDR3 DNA sequence: TGTGCCAGCAGTGAATCCGGTGTTAGCTACGAGCAGTACTTC.

The rearrangement uses TRBV2 and TRBJ2-1, with unresolved D. The CDR3 runs to 12 residues. Trimming stripped 1 base from V and 15 bases from J, with 13 bases between. Germline V gene sequence: CDR1 SNHLY, CDR2 FYNNEI. The CDR3 loop is CASSEGSSLRFF. The CDR3, as DNA: TGTGCCAGCAGTGAAGGGTCTAGTTTGCGGTTCTTC.

The V call is TRBV30, the J call TRBJ1-2; a possible D gene is TRBD1 (5 bases). The germline CDR1 and CDR2 sequences are GTSNPN and SVGIG (reference sequence). Deletions cut 4 bases from V and 4 bases from J, with 16 bases between. The CDR3 sequence is 14 residues long. The CDR3 bases are TGTGCCTGGAAGGCGGCAGGGCAACCCTATGGCTACACCTTC. As protein: CAWKAAGQPYGYTF.

This clonotype has more than one count but fewer than ten. The CDR3 DNA reads as TGCAGTGCTAGGAAATCAGACAGCACAGATACGCAGTATTTT. This gives the protein CSARKSDSTDTQYF. The chain carries TRBV20-1 and TRBJ2-3; no clear D. V lost 3 bases, J lost 0 bases, and 10 bases lay in between. The germline V gene has CDR1 DFQATT and CDR2 SNEGSKA (reference sequence). This CDR3 is 14 amino acids long.

In this sample, this clonotype turned up many times. The chain uses TRBV7-9 and TRBJ1-5; 7 bases agree with TRBD1. The germline V gene has CDR1 SEHNR and CDR2 FQNEAQ (reference sequence). The CDR3 spans 16 residues. V was clipped by 1 base and J by 0 bases; unmatched bases: 3. In DNA form, the CDR3 reads TGTGCCAGCAGCTTAGGACAGGGCTATAGCAATCAGCCCCAGCATTTT. As protein: CASSLGQGYSNQPQHF.

The chain has TRBV9 and TRBJ2-5; TRBD1 agrees at 9 bases. The CDR3 is 17 residues long. Per germline, CDR1 SGDLS and CDR2 YYNGEE. J lost 2 bases, V lost 1 base, and 9 bases had no gene match. This CDR3 is CASSVSPRDRDQETQYF. The CDR3 DNA follows: TGTGCCAGCAGCGTAAGCCCGAGGGACAGGGATCAAGAGACCCAGTACTTC. The full variable domain, with the rest looked up from reference TRBV9 and TRBJ2-5, is DSGVTQTPKHLITATGQRVTLRCSPRSGDLSVYWYQQSLDQGLQFLIQYYNGEERAKGNILERFSAQQFPDLHSELNLSSLELGDSALYFCASSVSPRDRDQETQYFGPGTRLLVL.

This clonotype was counted between two and nine times. The chain is built from TRBV6-5 and TRBJ2-7; possibly TRBD1 for D (5 bases). The CDR3 extends over 14 amino acids. Per germline, CDR1 MNHEY and CDR2 SVGAGI. The V end lost 2 bases, the J end lost 0 bases, and 8 bases lay between the germline ends. The CDR3 here is CASSYGHLSYEQYF. The CDR3 nucleotides are TGTGCCAGCAGTTACGGACACCTCTCCTACGAGCAGTACTTC.

The sample holds many counts of this clonotype. This chain connects TRBV20-1 to TRBJ2-7; a weak D match, TRBD2 (6 bases). The V gene's germline CDR1 is DFQATT and CDR2 SNEGSKA (reference sequence). V gave up 6 bases and J gave up 5 bases, with 20 bases separating them. This CDR3 comprises 14 residues. CDR3 sequence reads: CSATGTPLSNEQYF. CDR3 in DNA: TGCAGTGCAACCGGGACTCCCCTTTCCAACGAGCAGTACTTC.

This clonotype turned up a few times. The chain has TRBV28 and TRBJ2-7, with D possibly TRBD2 on 5 matching bases. The CDR3 extends over 14 amino acids. Germline-derived CDR1 and CDR2 are MDHEN and SYDVKM. V was shortened by 10 bases and J by 1 base, with 17 bases between the two germline ends. The CDR3 loop reads CAICRGRRSYEQYF. The CDR3 DNA follows: TGTGCCATTTGCCGAGGGCGGCGGTCCTACGAGCAGTACTTC.

This clonotype was counted at least ten times. The chain uses TRBV28 and TRBJ1-4, with 8 bases fitting TRBD1. This CDR3 has 17 residues. V gave up 6 bases and J gave up 6 bases; unmatched junction bases: 15. The germline V gene has CDR1 MDHEN and CDR2 SYDVKM. CDR3 sequence (DNA): TGTGCCAGCAGCTCCCTACGCTGGGACAGGCAGGATGAAAAACTGTTTTTT. Amino acids: CASSSLRWDRQDEKLFF.

This clonotype was seen a few times. V and J are TRBV10-3 and TRBJ2-3; a weak D match, TRBD1 (6 bases). Trimming removed 5 bases at V and 2 bases at J, with 11 bases between. This CDR3 is 14 amino acids long. Germline CDR1 reads ENHRY; CDR2 reads SYGVKD. DNA for the CDR3: TGTGCCATCAGTTTTGACAGGCTCACAGATACGCAGTATTTT. Translating gives CAISFDRLTDTQYF.

This clonotype was counted a few times. The chain uses TRBV13 and TRBJ2-1; D ambiguous. V lost 10 bases, J lost 6 bases, and 16 bases lay in between. Germline V CDR1 and CDR2: PRHDT, FYEKMQ (reference sequence). The length of the CDR3 is 13 residues. The CDR3 is CATSLPNLNEQFF. CDR3 sequence (DNA): TGTGCCACCTCCCTCCCCAATCTCAATGAGCAGTTCTTC.